These T cell receptor beta chains were read from a single sample in a study of T cells after yellow fever vaccination. TCRdb redid the calling of the 5' RACE reads with MiXCR, one entry per CDR3 protein. The top ten hold about 14% of the sample, which has just under 600,000 distinct CDR3 sequences, roughly 14% seen once. The sequencing here drew on PBMCs, taken on the day of the yellow fever booster vaccination. The receptor set was obtained from a man aged 25-45 years who received the YFV17D yellow fever vaccine. Both conserved end residues are part of each CDR3. Each record gives: V gene, J gene, D gene, CDR3 protein. D genes are given only for firm matches.

TRBV10-3	TRBJ1-3	-	CAISESEYSGNTIYF
TRBV7-8	TRBJ2-7	-	CASSLVRGRSYNEQYF
TRBV7-2	TRBJ2-6	-	CASSPQPSGANVLTF
TRBV19	TRBJ2-1	-	CASSGVSSNNEQFF
TRBV20-1	TRBJ2-1	TRBD2	CSAYPGLAGVNEQFF
TRBV20-1	TRBJ2-1	-	CSARSRTRFWEQFF
TRBV6-2/TRBV6-3	TRBJ2-1	-	CASSYPRQVENEQFF
TRBV28	TRBJ2-7	TRBD2	CASRELGLVEQYF
TRBV20-1	TRBJ2-2	TRBD1	CSVRGPNTGELFF
TRBV12-3/TRBV12-4	TRBJ2-1	-	CASSSMRDEQFF
TRBV5-5	TRBJ2-7	-	CASSGGPGPPYEQYF
TRBV18	TRBJ2-5	TRBD1	CASSPRPGQQETQYF